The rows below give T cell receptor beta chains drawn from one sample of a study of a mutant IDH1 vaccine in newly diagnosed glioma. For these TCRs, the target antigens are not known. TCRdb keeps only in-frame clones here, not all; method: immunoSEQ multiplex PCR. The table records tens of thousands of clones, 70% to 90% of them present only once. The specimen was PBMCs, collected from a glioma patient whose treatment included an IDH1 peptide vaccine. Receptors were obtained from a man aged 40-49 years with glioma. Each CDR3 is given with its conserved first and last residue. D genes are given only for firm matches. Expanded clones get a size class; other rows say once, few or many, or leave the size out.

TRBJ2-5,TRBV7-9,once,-,TGTGCCAGCAGCTTCCGGTATCCAGTCCGGGCGGGTGAGACCCAGTACTTC,CASSFRYPVRAGETQYF
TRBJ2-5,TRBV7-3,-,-,TGTGCCAGCAGCTTAACAGGGATGGGGAAGGAGACCCAGTACTTC,CASSLTGMGKETQYF
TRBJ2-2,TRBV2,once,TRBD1,TGTGCCAGCAACCCGGGACAGGCAAACACCGGGGAGCTGTTTTTT,CASNPGQANTGELFF
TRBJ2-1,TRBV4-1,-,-,TGCGCCAGCAGCCAAGATGTACCGAACTACAATGAGCAGTTCTTC,CASSQDVPNYNEQFF
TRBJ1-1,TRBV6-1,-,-,TGTGCCAGCAGTAAGGACAGAGGAGAAGCTTTCTTT,CASSKDRGEAFF
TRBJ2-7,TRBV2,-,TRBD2,TGTGCCAGCACTCTGAGCGGGAGGCTTTCCTACGAGCAGTACTTC,CASTLSGRLSYEQYF
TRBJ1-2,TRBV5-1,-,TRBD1,TGCGCCAGCACCGGACAGGGAGCCTATGGCTACACCTTC,CASTGQGAYGYTF
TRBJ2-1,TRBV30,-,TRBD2,TGTGCCTGGGGTGGGACGGGGGCGGGAGGGCCTCTCTACAATGAGCAGTTCTTC,CAWGGTGAGGPLYNEQFF
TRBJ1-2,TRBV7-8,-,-,TGTGCCAGCAGCTCCCTCGGGGGCTACACCTTC,CASSSLGGYTF
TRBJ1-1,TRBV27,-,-,TGTGCCAGCTCCTGGGGGGTCGAGAACACTGAAGCTTTCTTT,CASSWGVENTEAFF
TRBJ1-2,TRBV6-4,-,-,TGTGCCAGCAGTGAATTTGGGACACTTGGAGGCTACACCTTC,CASSEFGTLGGYTF
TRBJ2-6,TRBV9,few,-,TGTGCCAGCAGCGTCCCTGGGAGGGGGGCCAACGTCCTGACTTTC,CASSVPGRGANVLTF
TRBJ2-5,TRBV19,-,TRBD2,TGTGCCAGTAGTATATTGGGATCACTAGCGGGAGAGGAGACCCAGTACTTC,CASSILGSLAGEETQYF
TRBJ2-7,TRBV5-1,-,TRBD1,TGCGCCAGCACCGACAGGGGGAGGTACGAGCAGTACTTC,CASTDRGRYEQYF
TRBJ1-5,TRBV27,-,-,TGTGCCAGCAGTATACAGGGTCCGAAGCCCCAGCATTTT,CASSIQGPKPQHF
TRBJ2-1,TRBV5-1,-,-,TGCGCCAGCAGCTTTACCGCCGAGGGCCTTTCGAATGAGCAGTTCTTC,CASSFTAEGLSNEQFF
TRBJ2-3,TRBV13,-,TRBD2,TGTGCCAGCAGGATAGCGGGGGGTACGCAGTATTTT,CASRIAGGTQYF
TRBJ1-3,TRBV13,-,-,TGTGCCAGCAGCTACCGTGCGCTAGTTGGAAACACCATATATTTT,CASSYRALVGNTIYF
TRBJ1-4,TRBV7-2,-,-,TGTGCCAGCAGCCCACAGCAAACTAATGAAAAACTGTTTTTT,CASSPQQTNEKLFF
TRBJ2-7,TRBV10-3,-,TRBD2,TGTGCCATCAGCCTTGCAGCCCGGACAGGTGGACTAGCGAAACGGCATTACGAGCAGTACTTC,CAISLAARTGGLAKRHYEQYF
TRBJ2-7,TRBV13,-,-,TGTGCCAGCAGCTTAAGTCCGAGCTCCTACGAGCAGTACTTC,CASSLSPSSYEQYF
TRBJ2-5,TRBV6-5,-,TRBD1,TGTGCCAGCAGTATGGGACAGGCGCAAGAGACCCAGTACTTC,CASSMGQAQETQYF
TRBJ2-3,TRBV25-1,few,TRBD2,TGTGCCAGCAGTCGGGCGGGAGTCGGTACAGATACGCAGTATTTT,CASSRAGVGTDTQYF